The sample holds a few counts of the clone carrying this TCR beta chain. For TCRbeta, the library was prepared with unique molecular identifiers. TCRdb re-called the PCR reads with MiXCR, one entry per CDR3 protein. Of 400,000 to 500,000 distinct CDR3 sequences in the sample, roughly a tenth were seen once. This sample was included in a study of T-cell reconstitution after alpha-beta-depleted transplantation in children. The V end lost 6 bases, the J end lost 8 bases, and 16 bases lay between the germline ends. The CDR3 runs 14 residues. The starting material was PBMCs from the stem cell graft donor, obtained from the stem cell graft. V is TRBV12-3 or TRBV12-4 and J is TRBJ1-4; no definite D call. The receptor's source is a human donor who donated a stem cell graft to a child with acute myeloid leukemia. CDR3 DNA sequence: TGTGCCAGCAGCTCGGCTCCGGTGGACGAAAAACTGTTTTTT. Amino acid sequence: CASSSAPVDEKLFF.